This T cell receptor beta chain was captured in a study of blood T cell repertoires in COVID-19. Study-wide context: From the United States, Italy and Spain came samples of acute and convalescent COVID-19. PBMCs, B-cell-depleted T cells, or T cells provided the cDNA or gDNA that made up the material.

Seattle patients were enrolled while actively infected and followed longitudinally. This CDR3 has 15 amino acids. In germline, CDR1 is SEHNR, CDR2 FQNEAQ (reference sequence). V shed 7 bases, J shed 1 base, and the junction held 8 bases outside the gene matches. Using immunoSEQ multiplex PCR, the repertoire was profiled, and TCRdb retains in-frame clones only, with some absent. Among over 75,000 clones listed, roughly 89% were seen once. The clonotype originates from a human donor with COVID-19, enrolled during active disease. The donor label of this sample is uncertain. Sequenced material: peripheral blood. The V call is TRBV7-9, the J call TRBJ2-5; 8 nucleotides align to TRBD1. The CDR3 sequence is CASTLTQGAQETQYF. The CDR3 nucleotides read TGTGCCAGCACCCTCACTCAGGGGGCCCAAGAGACCCAGTACTTC.